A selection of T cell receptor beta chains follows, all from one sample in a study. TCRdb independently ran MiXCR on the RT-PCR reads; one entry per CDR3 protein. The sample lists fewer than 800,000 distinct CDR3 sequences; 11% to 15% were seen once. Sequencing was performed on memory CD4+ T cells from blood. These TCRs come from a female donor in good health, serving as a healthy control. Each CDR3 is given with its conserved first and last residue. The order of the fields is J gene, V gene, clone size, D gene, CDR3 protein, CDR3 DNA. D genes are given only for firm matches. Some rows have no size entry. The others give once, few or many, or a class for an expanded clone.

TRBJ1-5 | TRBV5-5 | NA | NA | CASSPSGTHDQPQHF | TGTGCCAGCAGCCCCTCAGGGACACACGATCAGCCCCAGCATTTT
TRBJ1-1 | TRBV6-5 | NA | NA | CASSYRQKNTEAFF | TGTGCCAGCAGTTACAGGCAGAAGAACACTGAAGCTTTCTTT
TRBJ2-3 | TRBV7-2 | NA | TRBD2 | CASSFPSGGLQGDTQYF | TGTGCCAGCAGCTTCCCTAGCGGGGGCCTCCAGGGGGATACGCAGTATTTT
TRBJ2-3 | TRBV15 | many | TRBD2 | CATSDPTSGRDGTQYF | TGTGCCACCAGTGACCCGACTAGCGGGAGAGATGGTACGCAGTATTTT
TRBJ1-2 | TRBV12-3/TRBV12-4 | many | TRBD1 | CASSGTGEVYGYTF | TGTGCCAGCAGTGGGACAGGGGAGGTCTATGGCTACACCTTC
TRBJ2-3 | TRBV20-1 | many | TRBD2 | CSASLAGVADTQYF | TGCAGTGCTAGTCTAGCGGGAGTGGCAGATACGCAGTATTTT
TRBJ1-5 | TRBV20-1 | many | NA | CSARSRRRDQGNQPQHF | TGCAGTGCTAGATCCCGGCGGAGGGACCAGGGCAATCAGCCCCAGCATTTT
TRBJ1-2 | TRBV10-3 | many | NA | CAISDFEEDYGYTF | TGTGCCATCAGTGACTTCGAGGAAGACTATGGCTACACCTTC
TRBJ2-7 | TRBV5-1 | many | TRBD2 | CASRSLAGGPYEQYF | TGCGCCAGCAGGAGTCTAGCGGGAGGACCCTACGAGCAGTACTTC
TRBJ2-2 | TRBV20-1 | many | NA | CSARDWSNTGELFF | TGCAGTGCTAGAGACTGGTCGAACACCGGGGAGCTGTTTTTT
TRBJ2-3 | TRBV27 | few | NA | CASSSGGGVTDTQYF | TGTGCCAGCAGTTCAGGGGGGGGGGTGACAGATACGCAGTATTTT
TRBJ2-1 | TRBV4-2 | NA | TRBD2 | CASSPPTSGDATGSYNEQFF | TGTGCCAGCAGCCCCCCGACTAGCGGGGACGCCACGGGCTCCTACAATGAGCAGTTCTTC
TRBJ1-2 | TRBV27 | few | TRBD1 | CASSFQGQDYGSYTF | TGTGCCAGCAGTTTCCAGGGACAGGACTATGGTAGCTACACCTTC
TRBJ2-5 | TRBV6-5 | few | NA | CASSYFGTLGETQYF | TGTGCCAGCAGTTACTTCGGGACCCTTGGGGAGACCCAGTACTTC
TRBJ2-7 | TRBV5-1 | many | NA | CASSLGWSYEQYF | TGCGCCAGCAGCTTGGGATGGTCCTACGAGCAGTACTTC
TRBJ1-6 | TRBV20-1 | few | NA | CSAARRQHNSPLHF | TGCAGTGCTGCCCGAAGACAGCATAATTCACCCCTCCACTTT
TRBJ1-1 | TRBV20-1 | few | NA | CSVAGWGTEAFF | TGCAGCGTGGCGGGCTGGGGTACTGAAGCTTTCTTT
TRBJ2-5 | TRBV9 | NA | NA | CASSPRQKLETQYF | TGTGCCAGCAGCCCCCGACAGAAACTAGAGACCCAGTACTTC
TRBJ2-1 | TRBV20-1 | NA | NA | CSARTSIGQREQFF | TGCAGTGCTAGAACTTCCATCGGCCAGCGGGAGCAGTTCTTC
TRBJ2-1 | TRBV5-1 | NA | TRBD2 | CASSLRSSGPYNEQFF | TGCGCCAGCAGCTTGAGGTCTAGCGGTCCCTACAATGAGCAGTTCTTC
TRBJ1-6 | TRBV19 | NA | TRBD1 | CASSIGQGATTPLHF | TGTGCCAGTAGTATCGGCCAGGGGGCAACGACACCCCTCCACTTT
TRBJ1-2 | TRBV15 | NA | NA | CATSTQGSHNYGYTF | TGTGCCACCAGCACTCAGGGATCCCATAACTATGGCTACACCTTC
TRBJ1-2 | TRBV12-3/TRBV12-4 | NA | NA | CASSFSVDYGYTF | TGTGCCAGCAGTTTCTCAGTCGACTATGGCTACACCTTC
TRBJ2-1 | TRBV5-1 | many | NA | CASSETSSLEQFF | TGCGCCAGCAGCGAGACTAGTTCACTCGAGCAGTTCTTC
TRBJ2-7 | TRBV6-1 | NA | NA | CASSGQVHEQYF | TGTGCCAGCAGTGGACAGGTCCACGAGCAGTACTTC
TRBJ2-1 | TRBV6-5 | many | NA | CASSLTDSSYNEQFF | TGTGCCAGCAGCCTGACTGACAGCTCCTACAATGAGCAGTTCTTC
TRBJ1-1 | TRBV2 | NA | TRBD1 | CASSEQGQANTEAFF | TGTGCCAGCAGTGAACAGGGACAGGCAAACACTGAAGCTTTCTTT
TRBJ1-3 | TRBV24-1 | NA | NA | CATSDGSPGNTIYF | TGTGCCACCAGTGATGGGAGTCCCGGAAACACCATATATTTT
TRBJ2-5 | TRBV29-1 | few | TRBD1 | CSAGTGTGGQETQYF | TGCAGCGCGGGAACCGGGACAGGGGGTCAAGAGACCCAGTACTTC
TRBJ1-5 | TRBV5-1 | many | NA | CARMGGNQPQHF | TGCGCCAGGATGGGGGGCAATCAGCCCCAGCATTTT
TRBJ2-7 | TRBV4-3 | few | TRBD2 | CASSQRLALGGRSYEQYF | TGCGCCAGCAGCCAACGGCTAGCGCTGGGAGGGAGGTCCTACGAGCAGTACTTC
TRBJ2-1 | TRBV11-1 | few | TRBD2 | CASSLRLAGSYNEQFF | TGTGCCAGCAGCCTAAGACTAGCGGGTTCCTACAATGAGCAGTTCTTC
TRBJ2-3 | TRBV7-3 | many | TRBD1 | CASRKDRGTDTQYF | TGTGCCAGCAGAAAAGACAGGGGCACAGATACGCAGTATTTT
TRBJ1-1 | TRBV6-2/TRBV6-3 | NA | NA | CASSYETGASEAFF | TGTGCCAGCAGTTACGAGACAGGCGCCTCTGAAGCTTTCTTT
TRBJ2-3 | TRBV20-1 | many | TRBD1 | CSAITGQGRDTQYF | TGCAGTGCTATCACCGGACAGGGGAGGGATACGCAGTATTTT
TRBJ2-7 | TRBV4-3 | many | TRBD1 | CASSQAGQGSYEQYF | TGCGCCAGCAGCCAAGCCGGACAGGGTTCCTACGAGCAGTACTTC
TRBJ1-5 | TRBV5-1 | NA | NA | CASSKGTGGQPQHF | TGCGCCAGCAGCAAAGGGACGGGGGGACAGCCCCAGCATTTT
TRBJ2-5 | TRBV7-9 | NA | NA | CASSLVPLAADF | TGTGCCAGCAGCTTAGTCCCCCTAGCTGCTGACTTC
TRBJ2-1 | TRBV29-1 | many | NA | CSVEGPFDNEQFF | TGCAGCGTTGAAGGGCCCTTCGACAATGAGCAGTTCTTC
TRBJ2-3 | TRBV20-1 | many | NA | CSARPAESSTDTQYF | TGCAGTGCCCGGCCGGCGGAATCTTCCACAGATACGCAGTATTTT
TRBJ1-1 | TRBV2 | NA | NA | CASSESRVVAFF | TGTGCCAGCAGTGAATCCAGGGTAGTTGCTTTCTTT
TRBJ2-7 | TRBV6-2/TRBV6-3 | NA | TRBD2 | CASTGTSGFTPYEQYF | TGTGCCAGCACCGGGACTAGCGGGTTCACCCCCTACGAGCAGTACTTC
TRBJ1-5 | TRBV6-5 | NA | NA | CASSRNPEGGQPQHF | TGTGCCAGCAGCCGGAACCCAGAGGGGGGTCAGCCCCAGCATTTT
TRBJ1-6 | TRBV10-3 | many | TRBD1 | CAISERQGDNSPLHF | TGTGCCATCAGTGAACGACAGGGGGATAATTCACCCCTCCACTTT
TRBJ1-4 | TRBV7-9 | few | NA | CASSFRVSDEKLFF | TGTGCCAGCAGCTTCAGGGTCTCGGATGAAAAACTGTTTTTT
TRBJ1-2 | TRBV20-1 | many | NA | CSARGGAGASGYTF | TGCAGTGCTAGAGGAGGGGCGGGGGCGAGTGGCTACACCTTC
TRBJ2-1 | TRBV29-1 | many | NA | CSVGPRNEQFF | TGCAGCGTTGGCCCACGGAATGAGCAGTTCTTC
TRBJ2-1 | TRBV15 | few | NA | CATSRGEATNTYNEQFF | TGTGCCACCAGCAGGGGTGAGGCAACTAACACCTACAATGAGCAGTTCTTC
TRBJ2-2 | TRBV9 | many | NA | CASRPAPNTGELFF | TGTGCCAGCAGGCCAGCACCGAACACCGGGGAGCTGTTTTTT
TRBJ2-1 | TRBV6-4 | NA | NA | CASSPSGNNEQFF | TGTGCCAGCAGCCCCTCGGGGAACAATGAGCAGTTCTTC
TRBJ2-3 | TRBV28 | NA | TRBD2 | CASTSQGTSGGYTDTQYF | TGTGCCAGCACCTCACAGGGGACTAGCGGGGGCTACACAGATACGCAGTATTTT